What follows describes a single T cell receptor (beta chain). The sample belongs to a study of blood T cell repertoires in COVID-19. Across the whole study: Acute and convalescent COVID-19 samples came from the United States, Italy and Spain. T cells, B-cell-depleted T cells, or PBMCs supplied cDNA or gDNA.

In the authors' workflow: Amplified reference gene primers provided the basis for estimating nucleated cell counts. Measured with immunoSEQ multiplex PCR; TCRdb has only the in-frame clones, and not every one. That table furnishes V, J and clone size, whereas the DNA furnished D and trimming. The sample lists roughly 260,000 clones, approximately 90% seen once, with 3.5% to 4.5% in the top ten. V shed 4 bases and J 4 bases; nucleotides not matched to a gene: 6. Germline V CDR1 and CDR2: MGHDK, SYGVNS. This CDR3 region has 15 residues. The source of this sequence is a woman aged 40 to 50 with acute or convalescent COVID-19. The sequenced sample was peripheral blood. The rearrangement joins TRBV25-1 to TRBJ2-3; 9 bases align to TRBD2. CDR3 residues: CASSVAGGLADTQYF. CDR3 sequence (DNA): TGTGCCAGCAGTGTCGCGGGGGGGCTCGCAGATACGCAGTATTTT.